This T cell receptor (beta chain) was obtained from a study of regulatory T cells in long-lasting Graves disease. Across the study: More than 5 years of antithyroid drugs with positive TSH receptor antibodies defined persistent Graves' disease.

A word on this clonotype: Its target is not known.

Libraries of TCR beta came from iRepertoire HTBI primers plus Arm-PCR of CDR3 regions. TCRdb redid the calling of the multiplex PCR reads with MiXCR, one entry per CDR3 protein. The sample contains around 340,000 distinct CDR3 sequences, roughly 21% of which appear only once. The ends lost 7 bases at V and 12 bases at J; junction bases unmatched: 8. The CDR3 contains 13 residues. Described time point: persistent/refractory GD, antithyroid drugs over 5 years with positive TRAb. From PBMCs, RNA was extracted and then used to make the TCR library. Study-level results: Patients with persistent disease showed a bias toward TRBV28, TRBJ1-2 and TRBJ2-5. Among persistent patients, a larger number of public clonotypes were shared (about 3,000) than among newly diagnosed patients (about 970).

The origin of this receptor is a female donor with Graves disease. The chain has TRBV12-3 or TRBV12-4 and TRBJ2-1, with 11 bases lining up with TRBD2. This sample comprised peripheral blood mononuclear cells (PBMCs), obtained when the disease was refractory, from a patient treated with antithyroid drugs. CDR3 residues: CASTVTSGSLQFF. As DNA, the CDR3 is TGTGCCAGCACCGTCACTAGCGGGAGCTTGCAGTTCTTC.